Listed below are T cell receptor beta chains from one sample, sequenced in a study of T cell repertoires in cytomegalovirus infection. TCRdb recomputed calls from the reads with MiXCR, one row per CDR3 protein. The sample lists some 480,000 distinct CDR3 sequences; 25% to 35% were seen once. Antigens of these TCRs are unknown. This specimen was cultured PBMCs, taken from culture after CMV antigen stimulation. These receptors all come from a human donor in good health (CMV status not recorded). Some clones in this sample may be carry-over from other donors' samples. Each CDR3 is given with its conserved first and last residue. A D gene is named only where the DNA matches it firmly. Expanded clones are given a class, and other clones once, few, many or no size at all.

clone size,D gene,J gene,V gene,CDR3 length,CDR3 DNA,CDR3 protein
few,-,TRBJ2-7,TRBV19,14,TGTGCCAGTAGTATAGCCCAGGATCGGTACGAGCAGTACTTC,CASSIAQDRYEQYF
-,TRBD2,TRBJ2-7,TRBV19,16,TGTGCCAGTAGTATGAGCGGGACTAGCGGGAACTACGAGCAGTACTTC,CASSMSGTSGNYEQYF
few,-,TRBJ1-5,TRBV5-1,15,TGCGCCAGCAGCTTAGGAGGCAGTGTCAATCAGCCCCAGCATTTT,CASSLGGSVNQPQHF
-,-,TRBJ2-5,TRBV27,15,TGTGCCAGCAGTGCCTATCAGGGGACCCAAGAGACCCAGTACTTC,CASSAYQGTQETQYF
-,TRBD2,TRBJ2-1,TRBV14,19,TGTGCCAGCAGCCCTAGACAGGGCTCGACTAGCGGGAGGTCAAATGAGCAGTTCTTC,CASSPRQGSTSGRSNEQFF
-,-,TRBJ2-1,TRBV4-3,17,TGCGCCAGCAGCCAAGCTCCCACCGGGACCCTCCACAATGAGCAGTTCTTC,CASSQAPTGTLHNEQFF
many,-,TRBJ2-3,TRBV12-3/TRBV12-4,14,TGTGCCAGCAGTCTGCAGACCCGGGCAGATACGCAGTATTTT,CASSLQTRADTQYF
few,-,TRBJ1-5,TRBV11-2,13,TGTGCCAGCAGCCCCTCCCTCCATCAGCCCCAGCATTTT,CASSPSLHQPQHF
-,-,TRBJ2-2,TRBV6-8,14,TGTGCCAGCAGTTACGGCCTAGCGTCCGGGGAGCTGTTTTTT,CASSYGLASGELFF
-,-,TRBJ2-7,TRBV29-1,12,TGCAGCGTTGTGGCGGGGTTCTACGAGCAGTACTTC,CSVVAGFYEQYF
-,-,TRBJ2-1,TRBV27,14,TGTGCCAGCTTCCCCTGGGGGAGACTAAATGAGCAGTTCTTC,CASFPWGRLNEQFF